These T cell receptor beta chains were read from a single sample in a study of OX40 agonist ivuxolimab in advanced cancers. This table comes from immunoSEQ multiplex PCR, and its TCRdb copy is limited to in-frame clones, with some not included. Here the sample spans tens of thousands of clones, roughly 90% being singletons. This sample comprised CD4+ or CD8+ T cells sorted from blood, obtained in a trial of the OX40 agonist ivuxolimab. The receptors originated from an adult with an advanced solid tumor such as melanoma, head and neck, liver or kidney cancer. Both conserved end residues are part of each CDR3. Each record gives: V gene, D gene, clone size, J gene, CDR3 protein, CDR3 DNA. A D gene is named only where the DNA matches it firmly. A row's size may be missing; if present it is once, few, many or a size class.

TRBV12-5,.,.,TRBJ2-3,CASGLFEGRDTQYF,TGTGCTAGTGGTTTGTTCGAAGGTCGAGATACGCAGTATTTT
TRBV5-1,.,few,TRBJ2-3,CASSLEWGPTDTQYF,TGCGCCAGCAGCTTGGAATGGGGGCCCACAGATACGCAGTATTTT
TRBV6-6,.,.,TRBJ2-7,CASSYSNPETYEQYF,TGTGCCAGCAGTTACTCGAACCCTGAAACCTACGAGCAGTACTTC
TRBV2,TRBD2,.,TRBJ2-3,CASSYTSGTDTQYF,TGTGCCAGCAGCTACACTAGCGGCACAGATACGCAGTATTTT
TRBV2,.,once,TRBJ1-1,CASSVGTNTEAFF,TGTGCCAGCAGTGTAGGGACCAACACTGAAGCTTTCTTT
TRBV5-6,.,once,TRBJ1-5,CASSLFWQANQPQHF,TGTGCCAGCAGCTTATTTTGGCAGGCTAATCAGCCCCAGCATTTT
TRBV5-5,.,.,TRBJ2-3,CASSPDTSTDTQYF,TGTGCCAGCAGCCCGGACACAAGCACAGATACGCAGTATTTT
TRBV30,TRBD2,.,TRBJ2-3,CAWIAGGGAVQYF,TGTGCCTGGATAGCGGGCGGGGGGGCGGTGCAGTATTTT
TRBV30,.,.,TRBJ1-3,CAWSVGSGNTIYF,TGTGCCTGGAGTGTAGGATCTGGAAACACCATATATTTT
TRBV5-4,.,.,TRBJ2-5,CASSSGGGQETQYF,TGTGCCAGCAGCTCAGGGGGGGGGCAAGAGACCCAGTACTTC
TRBV18,TRBD1,.,TRBJ2-2,CASSPGQVTHTGELFF,TGTGCCAGCTCACCGGGACAGGTCACTCACACCGGGGAGCTGTTTTTT
TRBV27,.,.,TRBJ1-2,CASTHRGGDYGYTF,TGTGCCAGCACCCATAGAGGGGGGGACTATGGCTACACCTTC
TRBV5-1,.,.,TRBJ2-5,CASSLGGRETQYF,TGCGCCAGCAGCTTGGGGGGTAGGGAGACCCAGTACTTC
TRBV19,TRBD2,.,TRBJ2-1,CASSITRTGGLYNEQFF,TGTGCCAGTAGTATAACCCGCACGGGGGGATTATACAATGAGCAGTTCTTC
TRBV19,TRBD1,.,TRBJ1-6,CATRDSSNSPLHF,TGTGCCACCCGGGACAGTTCTAATTCACCCCTCCACTTT
TRBV5-6,.,.,TRBJ2-5,CASTRVGGTGETQYF,TGTGCCAGCACCCGCGTTGGGGGCACGGGGGAGACCCAGTACTTC
TRBV2,.,.,TRBJ2-5,CASRATEGSETQYF,TGTGCCAGCAGGGCTACTGAGGGGTCGGAGACCCAGTACTTC
TRBV6-4,.,.,TRBJ1-1,CASGGLVHRARETEAFF,TGTGCCAGCGGGGGACTAGTCCACAGGGCAAGGGAGACTGAAGCTTTCTTT
TRBV6-1,.,.,TRBJ2-2,CASRASGQNTGELFF,TGTGCCAGCAGGGCGTCGGGACAGAACACCGGGGAGCTGTTTTTT
TRBV5-6,.,.,TRBJ2-7,CASSPTGTQVYEQYF,TGTGCCAGCAGCCCGACCGGGACACAAGTATACGAGCAGTACTTC
TRBV7-2,.,.,TRBJ1-4,CASSLRGRGPEKLFF,TGTGCCAGCAGCTTAAGGGGCAGGGGACCCGAAAAACTGTTTTTT
TRBV10-3,.,.,TRBJ2-7,CAISPNGVYEQYF,TGTGCCATCAGCCCTAACGGGGTCTACGAGCAGTACTTC
TRBV11-3,TRBD2,.,TRBJ2-3,CASSLPRMGGRGLSTDTQYF,TGTGCCAGCAGCTTGCCGCGGATGGGCGGGAGGGGGCTTAGCACAGATACGCAGTATTTT
TRBV6-1,TRBD1,.,TRBJ2-4,CASSEIRGQKTGIAKNIQYF,TGTGCCAGCAGTGAAATACGGGGACAGAAGACAGGGATCGCCAAAAACATTCAGTACTTC
TRBV19,TRBD1,.,TRBJ1-1,CASSPRTGKNTEAFF,TGTGCCAGTAGTCCCCGGACAGGGAAGAACACTGAAGCTTTCTTT
TRBV6-1,.,once,TRBJ1-4,CASSPEGLDEKLFF,TGTGCCAGCAGTCCAGAGGGGCTGGACGAAAAACTGTTTTTT
TRBV10-2,.,.,TRBJ2-3,CASSESVGGTQYF,TGCGCCAGCAGTGAGTCGGTTGGGGGCACGCAGTATTTT
TRBV27,.,.,TRBJ1-1,CASRTTMNTEAFF,TGTGCCAGCAGGACGACAATGAACACTGAAGCTTTCTTT
TRBV7-9,.,.,TRBJ1-3,CASSLSWFGNTIYF,TGTGCCAGCAGCTTAAGCTGGTTTGGAAACACCATATATTTT
TRBV7-3,.,once,TRBJ2-1,CASSQDSQPYNEQFF,TGTGCCAGCAGCCAGGACAGCCAGCCCTACAATGAGCAGTTCTTC
TRBV6-1,TRBD2,.,TRBJ2-1,CASTPTSGRYNEQFF,TGTGCCAGCACCCCGACTAGCGGGCGTTACAATGAGCAGTTCTTC
TRBV6-6,.,.,TRBJ1-5,CASSYSPGIGQPQHF,TGTGCCAGCAGTTACTCACCAGGGATCGGTCAGCCCCAGCATTTT
TRBV11-2,TRBD1,.,TRBJ2-6,CASSRDSSSGANVLTF,TGTGCCAGCAGCCGGGACAGCTCCTCTGGGGCCAACGTCCTGACTTTC
TRBV7-2,.,.,TRBJ2-2,CASSSDVGGELFF,TGTGCCAGCAGCTCGGACGTGGGCGGGGAGCTGTTTTTT
TRBV19,.,.,TRBJ1-5,CASSITPLAGVGNQPQHF,TGTGCCAGTAGTATCACCCCTCTCGCAGGGGTCGGCAATCAGCCCCAGCATTTT
TRBV7-3,.,.,TRBJ2-7,CASSLLGASWDEQYF,TGTGCCAGCAGCCTACTGGGGGCTAGTTGGGACGAGCAGTACTTC
TRBV5-1,.,.,TRBJ2-3,CASSLEDSGTDTQYF,TGCGCCAGCAGCTTGGAGGATAGCGGCACAGATACGCAGTATTTT
TRBV28,.,.,TRBJ2-5,CASTKGNQETQYF,TGTGCCAGCACCAAGGGAAACCAAGAGACCCAGTACTTC
TRBV18,.,.,TRBJ2-2,CASSPSQGINTGELFF,TGTGCCAGCTCACCATCTCAGGGAATCAACACCGGGGAGCTGTTTTTT
TRBV18,.,.,TRBJ1-5,CASSPPGLGNQPQHF,TGTGCCAGCTCACCACCAGGGTTGGGGAATCAGCCCCAGCATTTT
TRBV7-3,.,.,TRBJ2-2,CASSLSLNTGELFF,TGTGCCAGCAGCTTATCGTTGAACACCGGGGAGCTGTTTTTT
TRBV7-9,.,few,TRBJ2-3,CASSQGRRDTQYF,TGTGCCAGCAGCCAGGGTCGTCGGGATACGCAGTATTTT
TRBV6-1,TRBD1,.,TRBJ1-2,CASSLRTGPSYGYTF,TGTGCCAGCAGTCTACGGACAGGGCCCTCCTATGGCTACACCTTC
TRBV4-2,TRBD2,.,TRBJ2-1,CASSHLGLASYNEQFF,TGTGCCAGCAGCCATCTAGGACTAGCCTCTTACAATGAGCAGTTCTTC
TRBV11-3,.,.,TRBJ2-2,CASSPRDLATGELFF,TGTGCCAGCAGCCCCCGGGACTTAGCAACCGGGGAGCTGTTTTTT
TRBV6-5,TRBD1,.,TRBJ1-5,CASTRGTGSNQPQHF,TGTGCCAGCACTCGTGGGACAGGGAGCAATCAGCCCCAGCATTTT
TRBV6-5,TRBD1,.,TRBJ2-1,CASSPGQGSYNEQFF,TGTGCCAGCAGCCCCGGACAGGGATCCTACAATGAGCAGTTCTTC
TRBV7-8,.,.,TRBJ2-7,CASQRMILAPGEQYF,TGTGCCAGCCAACGAATGATACTAGCTCCCGGCGAGCAGTACTTC
TRBV7-9,.,.,TRBJ1-2,CASSLEQGFYGYTF,TGTGCCAGCAGCTTGGAGCAGGGATTCTATGGCTACACCTTC
TRBV2,.,.,TRBJ1-4,CASSGAPYEKLFF,TGTGCCAGCAGCGGGGCCCCCTATGAAAAACTGTTTTTT
TRBV5-1,.,.,TRBJ2-1,CASSPLDGGVNEQFF,TGCGCCAGCAGCCCCCTAGACGGTGGGGTCAATGAGCAGTTCTTC
TRBV6-6,.,once,TRBJ2-5,CASSFQGRETQYF,TGTGCCAGCAGTTTCCAGGGAAGAGAGACCCAGTACTTC
TRBV28,.,.,TRBJ2-3,CASSNGLRQTDTQYF,TGTGCCAGCAGTAACGGACTAAGACAAACAGATACGCAGTATTTT